This passage covers 29 T cell receptor beta chains from one sample sequenced in a study of T-cell memory formation after mild COVID-19. TCRdb recomputed calls from the 5' RACE reads with MiXCR, one row per CDR3 protein. The sample records more than 110,000 distinct CDR3 sequences, more than 13% being singletons. Sequenced material: PBMCs or a T cell subset sorted from them (not recorded which). All receptors derive from an adult woman who had mild COVID-19 (a few samples of this study predate the infection). Cell type and time point are not known.

V is TRBV3-1 and J is TRBJ1-3; 8 nucleotides agree with TRBD1. V shed 10 bases and J 2 bases; nucleotides not matched to a gene: 4. The CDR3 runs to 13 residues. The germline V gene encodes CDR1 LGHDT and CDR2 YNNKEL (reference sequence). DNA of the CDR3: TGTGCCACCAACAGGGGGGCTGGAAACACCATATATTTT. Translating gives CATNRGAGNTIYF.

The chain joins TRBV13 to TRBJ2-7; 10 bases line up with TRBD1. J lost 4 bases, V lost 4 bases, and 7 bases had no gene match. Germline assignment: CDR1 PRHDT and CDR2 FYEKMQ (reference sequence). CDR3 length: 15 residues. In nucleotides, the CDR3 is TGTGCCAGCAGCTCCACGACAGGGGGCGGGTACGAGCAGTACTTC. As protein: CASSSTTGGGYEQYF.

J is TRBJ2-1 and V is TRBV12-3 or TRBV12-4; 11 bases are shared with TRBD2. This CDR3 region has 16 residues. V dropped 5 bases and J dropped 8; count of bases not matched to a gene: 11. CDR3: CASSPGSSGGYDEQFF. CDR3 DNA: TGTGCCAGCAGTCCGGGATCTAGCGGGGGGTATGATGAGCAGTTCTTC.

This clonotype was recorded a few times. This chain uses TRBV29-1 with TRBJ2-1, with D perhaps matching TRBD1 or TRBD2 (6 bases each). V was clipped by 2 bases and J by 8 bases, with 16 bases between them. The germline V gene encodes CDR1 SQVTM and CDR2 ANQGSEA. CDR3 length equals 14 residues. CDR3 sequence: CSVEWGATMDEQFF. CDR3 in DNA: TGCAGCGTTGAATGGGGGGCTACCATGGATGAGCAGTTCTTC.

This clonotype was seen only a few times. The chain carries TRBV12-3 or TRBV12-4 and TRBJ2-5; no reliable D call. Trimming left V 6 bases short and J 6 bases short, with 17 bases between. The CDR3 covers 14 residues. The CDR3 DNA reads as TGTGCCAGCAGCCAAACTCGGGCCAAGCAGACCCAGTACTTC. This sequence encodes CASSQTRAKQTQYF.

This sequence joins TRBV20-1 and TRBJ2-5; TRBD1 matches at 8 bases. After removal of 5 bases from V and 3 bases from J, the junction contained 14 bases not matched to a gene. This CDR3 region has 16 residues. Germline CDR1 and CDR2: DFQATT and SNEGSKA (reference sequence). This CDR3 is CSAFTGGELKKETQYF. The CDR3 region has the DNA TGCAGTGCTTTTACAGGGGGAGAATTAAAAAAAGAGACCCAGTACTTC.

This sequence joins TRBV24-1 and TRBJ1-2; 10 nucleotides match TRBD1. This CDR3 is 15 amino acids long. V trimming: 4 bases; J trimming: 4 bases; junction bases outside the gene matches: 5. CDR1 KGHDR and CDR2 SFDVKD come from the germline V gene. The CDR3 nucleotides are TGTGCCACCAGTGACCAGACAGGGGGCGGCTATGGCTACACCTTC. Protein: CATSDQTGGGYGYTF.

A few counts support this clonotype. The chain combines TRBV20-1 with TRBJ2-7; TRBD2 matches at 9 bases. Germline V gene lookup returns CDR1 DFQATT and CDR2 SNEGSKA (reference sequence). V dropped 1 base and J dropped 0; count of bases not matched to a gene: 13. This CDR3 has 18 residues. The CDR3 spells CSARGWRGGPVTSYEQYF. In nucleotides, the CDR3 is TGCAGTGCTAGAGGCTGGCGGGGGGGCCCGGTGACCTCCTACGAGCAGTACTTC.

This clonotype has at least ten counts. The chain carries TRBV7-9 and TRBJ2-1; 11 bases map to TRBD2. CDR1 and CDR2 (germline): SEHNR, FQNEAQ (reference sequence). The V gene end was trimmed by 1 base and the J gene end by 6 bases; junction bases not matched to a gene: 2. The CDR3 spans 15 residues. For the CDR3, the DNA is TGTGCCAGCAGCTTAGATCTAGCGGGAGGCAATGAGCAGTTCTTC. It codes for CASSLDLAGGNEQFF.

This clonotype turned up a few times. This chain links TRBV11-2 with TRBJ2-1; 11 bases align to TRBD2. The CDR3 extends over 15 amino acids. The V segment lost 1 base and the J segment 9 bases; nucleotides outside the gene matches: 5. The V gene's germline CDR1 is SGHAT and CDR2 FQNNGV. The CDR3 sequence: CASSLVSGRAPEQFF. The CDR3 DNA reads as TGTGCCAGCAGCTTAGTTAGCGGGAGGGCCCCTGAGCAGTTCTTC.

The table lists this clonotype with a few counts. The chain is built from TRBV6-5 and TRBJ2-5; D gene unclear. The CDR3 contains 14 residues. Trimming took off 2 bases at V and 1 base at J, with 8 bases between the two ends. Germline lookup yields CDR1 MNHEY and CDR2 SVGAGI. The CDR3 sequence: CASSYAAAQETQYF. CDR3 sequence (DNA): TGTGCCAGCAGTTACGCGGCTGCCCAAGAGACCCAGTACTTC.

This clonotype was detected only a few times. The gene calls are TRBV4-3 and TRBJ1-4; D is unclear. The length of the CDR3 is 15 residues. Germline values: CDR1 LGHNA, CDR2 YSLEER. Trimming cost V 0 bases and J 5 bases, with 10 bases left between them. CDR3 sequence: CASSQDRQYNEKLFF. The CDR3 region has the DNA TGCGCCAGCAGCCAAGACAGGCAGTACAATGAAAAACTGTTTTTT.

The rearrangement joins TRBV29-1 to TRBJ2-7; D is uncertain. This CDR3 region has 14 residues. Germline values: CDR1 SQVTM, CDR2 ANQGSEA. V lost 4 bases and J lost 2, with 15 bases in between. The CDR3 region has the DNA TGCAGCGTTGTAAGTGGTGGTTTTACCTACGAGCAGTACTTC. It specifies CSVVSGGFTYEQYF.

This clonotype has at least ten counts. V and J are TRBV7-6 and TRBJ2-1; D perhaps matches TRBD1 (6 bases). The CDR3 totals 14 residues. Trimming shortened V by 3 bases and J by 6 bases, and 12 bases separated the two germline ends. The germline gives CDR1 SGHVS, CDR2 FNYEAQ. CDR3 in amino acids: CASSFGAGANEQFF. CDR3 coding DNA: TGTGCCAGCAGCTTTGGGGCAGGGGCCAATGAGCAGTTCTTC.

Many counts were recorded for this clonotype. V and J are TRBV4-1 and TRBJ2-3; 9 positions agree with TRBD1. The V segment lost 2 bases and the J segment 5 bases; nucleotides outside the gene matches: 8. The germline V gene encodes CDR1 MGHRA and CDR2 YSYEKL. This CDR3 contains 16 residues. CDR3 region: CASSQLGQGRGDTQYF. CDR3 nucleotides: TGCGCCAGCAGCCAACTGGGACAGGGAAGAGGAGATACGCAGTATTTT.

This clonotype was seen a handful of times. This chain joins TRBV7-9 and TRBJ2-7; 7 positions agree with TRBD2. Looked up from germline, CDR1 is SEHNR and CDR2 is FQNEAQ (reference sequence). The CDR3 has 14 residues. The J segment lost 4 bases and the V segment lost 10 bases, leaving 13 bases of the junction unmatched. The CDR3: CATVRQRGTYEQYF. The CDR3 bases are TGTGCCACCGTCCGGCAGCGGGGAACTTACGAGCAGTACTTC. Based on the CDR3 plus reference TRBV7-9 and TRBJ2-7, the full variable domain is DTGVSQNPRHKITKRGQNVTFRCDPISEHNRLYWYRQTLGQGPEFLTYFQNEAQLEKSRLLSDRFSAERPKGSFSTLEIQRTEQGDSAMYLCATVRQRGTYEQYFGPGTRLTVT.

The DNA for the CDR3 is TGTGCCACCAGTAAACCGGGACTAGCGACTGATACGCAGTATTTT. It yields the protein CATSKPGLATDTQYF. The V gene is TRBV24-1, the J gene TRBJ2-3; 10 bases line up with TRBD2. Germline V gene sequence: CDR1 KGHDR, CDR2 SFDVKD. The junction had 8 bases not matched to a gene; V was cut back by 6 bases and J by 6 bases. The CDR3 contains 15 residues.

J is TRBJ2-1 and V is TRBV27, with a possible D match to TRBD1 (7 bases). Germline V CDR1 and CDR2: MNHEY, SMNVEV (reference sequence). The CDR3 runs 14 residues. Between the trimmed V and J ends, which lost 5 bases and 9 bases, there was a span of 17 bases. The CDR3 sequence: CASSTTTRGVEQFF. The DNA for the CDR3 is TGTGCCAGCAGTACCACGACCAGGGGGGTTGAGCAGTTCTTC.

The CDR3 here is CASSEGTGDRYGYTF. The DNA for the CDR3 is TGCGCCAGCAGCGAAGGGACAGGGGATCGGTATGGCTACACCTTC. The rearrangement joins TRBV5-1 to TRBJ1-2; 10 bases match TRBD1. CDR1 and CDR2 (germline): SGHRS, YFSETQ. The length of the CDR3 is 15 residues. The trim removed 4 bases at V and 5 bases at J, leaving 8 bases unmatched.

The chain couples TRBV4-1 to TRBJ1-1; D might be TRBD1 (6 bases). This CDR3 region has 15 residues. Trimming removed 5 bases from V and 4 bases from J, with 17 bases in between. CDR1 MGHRA and CDR2 YSYEKL come from the germline V gene. The CDR3 is CASSSPTGGPTEAFF. As DNA, the CDR3 is TGCGCCAGCAGCTCCCCGACAGGCGGGCCCACTGAAGCTTTCTTT.

This clonotype was observed at least ten times. The chain uses TRBV2 and TRBJ1-4; 9 nucleotides line up with TRBD1. Per the germline V gene, CDR1 is SNHLY and CDR2 is FYNNEI. J lost 0 bases, V lost 8 bases, and 7 bases had no gene match. The CDR3 totals 16 residues. DNA of the CDR3: TGTGCCAGCGAGCGGGACAGGGATGCAACTAATGAAAAACTGTTTTTT. As protein: CASERDRDATNEKLFF.

In its sample, this clonotype was seen a few times. This rearrangement joins TRBV3-1 to TRBJ2-5, with D possibly called TRBD1 or TRBD2 (5 bases each). Deletions cut 4 bases from V and 3 bases from J, with 18 bases between. In germline, CDR1 is LGHDT, CDR2 YNNKEL (reference sequence). The CDR3 is 16 amino acids. The CDR3 bases are TGTGCCAGCAGCCCAGCTCGGGGTTTGGGGGAAGAGACCCAGTACTTC. Its translation is CASSPARGLGEETQYF.

This clonotype has a handful of counts. The chain recombines TRBV4-1 with TRBJ1-2, with D maybe TRBD1 (6 bases). Germline assignment: CDR1 MGHRA and CDR2 YSYEKL. V was cut by 4 bases and J by 3 bases, with 18 bases left in between. This CDR3 contains 16 residues. CDR3 amino acids: CASSPTGHLEDYGYTF. CDR3 bases: TGCGCCAGCAGCCCAACAGGGCACCTAGAGGACTATGGCTACACCTTC.

The chain uses TRBV20-1 and TRBJ2-7, with 9 bases that match TRBD2. Germline V lookup: CDR1 DFQATT, CDR2 SNEGSKA (reference sequence). Trimming removed 0 bases from V and 3 bases from J; junction bases left unmatched: 12. The CDR3 extends over 17 amino acids. The CDR3 region is CSARDSEPSGVYYEQYV. DNA for the CDR3: TGCAGTGCTAGAGATTCCGAGCCTAGCGGGGTTTACTACGAGCAGTACGTC.

Only a few counts were recorded for this clonotype. The J gene is TRBJ2-1, the V gene TRBV12-3 or TRBV12-4; 8 bases agree with TRBD1. CDR3 length equals 13 residues. The junction had 9 bases not matched to a gene; V was cut back by 9 bases and J by 8 bases. This chain's CDR3 is CASRTGGRDEQFF. The DNA of the CDR3 is TGTGCCAGTAGAACAGGGGGGAGAGATGAGCAGTTCTTC.

The chain is built from TRBV20-1 and TRBJ1-1, with D perhaps matching TRBD1 (5 bases). The CDR3 consists of 15 residues. Trimming took off 3 bases at V and 0 bases at J, with 14 bases between the two ends. Germline V gene data show CDR1 as DFQATT and CDR2 as SNEGSKA (reference sequence). CDR3 region: CSASSGREMNTEAFF. In DNA form, the CDR3 reads TGCAGTGCTAGCTCGGGGCGAGAAATGAACACTGAAGCTTTCTTT.

The chain employs TRBV4-1 and TRBJ2-7; D is possibly TRBD1 or TRBD2 (5 bases each). Germline V gives CDR1 MGHRA, CDR2 YSYEKL. Trimming left V 3 bases short and J 3 bases short, with 18 bases between. This CDR3 contains 16 residues. In nucleotides, the CDR3 is TGCGCCAGCAGCCATTCGCCAGACTGGGGGATCTACGAGCAGTACTTC. This encodes CASSHSPDWGIYEQYF.

This clonotype was recorded a few times. V is TRBV9 and J is TRBJ2-7; 12 nucleotides match TRBD1. J lost 5 bases, V lost 0 bases, and 6 bases had no gene match. This CDR3 spans 16 amino acids. Germline V CDR1 and CDR2: SGDLS, YYNGEE. CDR3: CASSVEGQGAPDEQYF. The CDR3 DNA reads TGTGCCAGCAGCGTAGAGGGACAGGGGGCCCCCGACGAGCAGTACTTC.

Turning to this clonotype: A read error may produce the germline difference seen at one junction end. V is TRBV20-1 and J is TRBJ1-1; D is unclear. Germline V lookup: CDR1 DFQATT, CDR2 SNEGSKA (reference sequence). The CDR3 is 17 residues long. The CDR3 nucleotides read TGCAGTGCTAGAGACTCGGGAGGTTTGGGATTGAAGACTGAAGCTTTCTTT. Translation: CSARDSGGLGLKTEAFF.